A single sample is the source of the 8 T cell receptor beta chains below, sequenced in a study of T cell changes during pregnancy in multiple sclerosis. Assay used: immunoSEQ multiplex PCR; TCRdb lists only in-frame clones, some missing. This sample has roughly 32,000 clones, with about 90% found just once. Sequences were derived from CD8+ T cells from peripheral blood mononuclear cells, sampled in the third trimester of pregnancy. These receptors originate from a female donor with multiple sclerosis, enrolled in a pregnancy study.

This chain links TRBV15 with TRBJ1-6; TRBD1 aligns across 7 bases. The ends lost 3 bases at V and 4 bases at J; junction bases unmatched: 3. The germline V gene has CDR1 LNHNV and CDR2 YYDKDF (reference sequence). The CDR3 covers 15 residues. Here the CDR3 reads CATSRDRSYNSPLHF. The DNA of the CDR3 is TGTGCCACCAGCAGGGACAGGAGTTATAATTCACCCCTCCACTTT.

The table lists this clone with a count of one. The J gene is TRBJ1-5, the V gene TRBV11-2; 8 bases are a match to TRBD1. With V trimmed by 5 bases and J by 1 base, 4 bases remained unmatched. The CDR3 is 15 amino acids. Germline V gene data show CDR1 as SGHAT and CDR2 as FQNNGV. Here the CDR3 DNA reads TGTGCCAGCAGCAGGGGACAGGAAAGCAATCAGCCCCAGCATTTT. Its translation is CASSRGQESNQPQHF.

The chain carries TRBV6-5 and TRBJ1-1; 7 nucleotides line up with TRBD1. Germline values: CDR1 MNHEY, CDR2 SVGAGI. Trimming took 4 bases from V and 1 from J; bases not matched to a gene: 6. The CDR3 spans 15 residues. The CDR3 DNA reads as TGTGCCAGCAGTTGGTTACAGGGGCGGAACACTGAAGCTTTCTTT. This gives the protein CASSWLQGRNTEAFF.

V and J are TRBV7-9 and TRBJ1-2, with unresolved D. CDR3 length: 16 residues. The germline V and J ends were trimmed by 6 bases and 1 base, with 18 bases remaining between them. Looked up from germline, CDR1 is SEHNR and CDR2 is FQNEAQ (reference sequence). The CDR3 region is CASRLPLGLYNYGYTF. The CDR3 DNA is TGTGCCAGCAGGCTACCTTTGGGCCTTTATAACTATGGCTACACCTTC. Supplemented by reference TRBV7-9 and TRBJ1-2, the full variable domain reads DTGVSQNPRHKITKRGQNVTFRCDPISEHNRLYWYRQTLGQGPEFLTYFQNEAQLEKSRLLSDRFSAERPKGSFSTLEIQRTEQGDSAMYLCASRLPLGLYNYGYTFGSGTRLTVV.

This chain's CDR3 is CASSPEIDRGPVTEAFF. CDR3 nucleotide sequence: TGTGCCAGCAGCCCGGAGATTGACAGGGGGCCTGTCACTGAAGCTTTCTTT. The chain carries TRBV5-8 and TRBJ1-1; 10 bases are shared with TRBD1. There are 17 residues in the CDR3. Germline CDR1 is SGHTS and CDR2 is YDEGEE. V lost 4 bases and J lost 4; bases outside the gene matches: 13.

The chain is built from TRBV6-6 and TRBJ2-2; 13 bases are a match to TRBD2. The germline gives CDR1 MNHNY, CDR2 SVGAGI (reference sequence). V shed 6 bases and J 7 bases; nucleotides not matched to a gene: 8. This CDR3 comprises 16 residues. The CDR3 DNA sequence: TGTGCCAGCAGGCCACTAGCGGGGGGGACGGGCGGGGAGCTGTTTTTT. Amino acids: CASRPLAGGTGGELFF.

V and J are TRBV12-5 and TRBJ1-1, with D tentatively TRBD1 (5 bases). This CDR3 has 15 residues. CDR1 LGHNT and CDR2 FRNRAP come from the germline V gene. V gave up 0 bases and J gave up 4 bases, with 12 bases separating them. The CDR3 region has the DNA TGTGCTAGTGGTTTGGTACCGCCCGGGGGCACTGAAGCTTTCTTT. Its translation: CASGLVPPGGTEAFF.

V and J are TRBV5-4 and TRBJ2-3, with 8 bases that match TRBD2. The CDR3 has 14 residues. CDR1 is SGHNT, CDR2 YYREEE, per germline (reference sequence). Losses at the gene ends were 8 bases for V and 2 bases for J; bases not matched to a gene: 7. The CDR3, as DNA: TGTGCCAGTCCCGGGGGGGCGCCCACAGATACGCAGTATTTT. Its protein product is CASPGGAPTDTQYF. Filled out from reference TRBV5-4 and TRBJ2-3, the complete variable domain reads ETGVTQSPTHLIKTRGQQVTLRCSSQSGHNTVSWYQQALGQGPQFIFQYYREEENGRGNFPPRFSGLQFPNYSSELNVNALELDDSALYLCASPGGAPTDTQYFGPGTRLTVL.